These 3 T cell receptor beta chains were all obtained from the same sample, sequenced in a study of OX40 agonist ivuxolimab in advanced cancers. Method: immunoSEQ multiplex PCR; TCRdb's copy keeps in-frame clones and lacks some. The table has under 85,000 clones, 94% seen once. Sequencing used CD4+ or CD8+ T cells sorted from blood, obtained in a trial of the OX40 agonist ivuxolimab. The receptors come from an adult with an advanced solid tumor such as melanoma, head and neck, liver or kidney cancer.

The V gene is TRBV7-8, the J gene TRBJ2-1, with D perhaps matching TRBD2 (6 bases). The CDR3 extends over 18 amino acids. Trimming left V 3 bases short and J 3 bases short, with 21 bases between. CDR1 and CDR2 (germline): SGHVS, FQNEAQ. The CDR3 sequence: CASSLSGLLAGFYNEQFF. Here the CDR3 DNA reads TGTGCCAGCAGCTTGAGCGGCCTGTTGGCGGGATTCTACAATGAGCAGTTCTTC.

The rearrangement joins TRBV7-9 to TRBJ2-7; 8 bases are a match to TRBD2. The V segment lost 7 bases and the J segment 5 bases; nucleotides outside the gene matches: 7. Germline V lookup: CDR1 SEHNR, CDR2 FQNEAQ (reference sequence). The CDR3 is 13 residues long. For the CDR3, the DNA is TGTGCCAGCACCCCGGGGGGGGCCGACGAGCAGTACTTC. As protein: CASTPGGADEQYF.

This clone has a single count. J is TRBJ1-3 and V is TRBV6-4; D is uncertain. CDR3 length equals 15 residues. The germline V and J ends were trimmed by 6 bases and 0 bases, with 12 bases remaining between them. The germline V gene has CDR1 MRHNA and CDR2 SNTAGT. The CDR3 spells CASSPQRFSGNTIYF. CDR3 bases: TGTGCCAGCAGCCCCCAACGTTTCTCTGGAAACACCATATATTTT.